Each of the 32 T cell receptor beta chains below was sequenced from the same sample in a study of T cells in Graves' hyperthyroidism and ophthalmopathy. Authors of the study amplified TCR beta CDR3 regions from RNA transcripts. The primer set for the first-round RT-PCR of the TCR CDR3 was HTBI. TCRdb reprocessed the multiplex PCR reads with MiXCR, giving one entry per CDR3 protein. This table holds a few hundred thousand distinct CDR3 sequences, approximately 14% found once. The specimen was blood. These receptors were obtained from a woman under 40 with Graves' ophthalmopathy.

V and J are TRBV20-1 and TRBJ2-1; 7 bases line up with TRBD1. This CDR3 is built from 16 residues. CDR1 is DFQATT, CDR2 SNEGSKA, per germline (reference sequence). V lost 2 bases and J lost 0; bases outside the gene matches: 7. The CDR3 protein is CSARSYDRASYNEQFF. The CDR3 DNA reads TGCAGTGCTAGATCTTACGACAGGGCCTCCTACAATGAGCAGTTCTTC.

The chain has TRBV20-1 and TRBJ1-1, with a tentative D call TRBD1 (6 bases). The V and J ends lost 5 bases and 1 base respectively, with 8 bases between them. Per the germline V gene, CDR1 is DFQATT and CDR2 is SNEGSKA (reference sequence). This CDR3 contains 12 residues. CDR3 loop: CSAEGGNTEAFF. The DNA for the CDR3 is TGCAGTGCTGAAGGGGGGAACACTGAAGCTTTCTTT.

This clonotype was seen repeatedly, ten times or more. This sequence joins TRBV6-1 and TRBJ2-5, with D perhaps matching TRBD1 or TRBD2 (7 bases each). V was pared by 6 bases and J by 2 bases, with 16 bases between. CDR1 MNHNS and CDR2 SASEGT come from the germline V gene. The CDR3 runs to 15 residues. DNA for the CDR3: TGTGCCAGCAGCTGGACGGGGGGACAGCAAGAGACCCAGTACTTC. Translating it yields CASSWTGGQQETQYF.

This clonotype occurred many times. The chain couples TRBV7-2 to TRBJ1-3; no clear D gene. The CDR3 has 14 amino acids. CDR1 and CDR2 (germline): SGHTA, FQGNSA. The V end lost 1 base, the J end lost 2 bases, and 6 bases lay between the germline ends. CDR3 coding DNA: TGTGCCAGCAGCTTAGGTGGCACTGGAAACACCATATATTTT. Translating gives CASSLGGTGNTIYF.

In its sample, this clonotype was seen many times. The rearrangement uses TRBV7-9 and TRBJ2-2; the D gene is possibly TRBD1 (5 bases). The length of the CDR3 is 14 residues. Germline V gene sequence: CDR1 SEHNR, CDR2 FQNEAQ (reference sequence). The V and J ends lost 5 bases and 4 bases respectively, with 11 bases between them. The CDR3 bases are TGTGCCAGCAGCCGGAACCAGGGCACCGGGGAGCTGTTTTTT. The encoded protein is CASSRNQGTGELFF.

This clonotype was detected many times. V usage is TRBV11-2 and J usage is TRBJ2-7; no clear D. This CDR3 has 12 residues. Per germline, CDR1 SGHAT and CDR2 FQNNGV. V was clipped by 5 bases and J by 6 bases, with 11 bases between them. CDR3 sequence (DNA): TGTGCCAGCAGCAAGCTTAAGTTCGAGCAGTACTTC. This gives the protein CASSKLKFEQYF.

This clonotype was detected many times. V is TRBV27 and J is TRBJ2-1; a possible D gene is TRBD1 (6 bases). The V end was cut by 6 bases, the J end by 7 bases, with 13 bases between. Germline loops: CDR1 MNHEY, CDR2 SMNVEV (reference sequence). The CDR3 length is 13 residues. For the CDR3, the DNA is TGTGCCAGCAGGAAAAGGGGGATTAATGAGCAGTTCTTC. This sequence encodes CASRKRGINEQFF.

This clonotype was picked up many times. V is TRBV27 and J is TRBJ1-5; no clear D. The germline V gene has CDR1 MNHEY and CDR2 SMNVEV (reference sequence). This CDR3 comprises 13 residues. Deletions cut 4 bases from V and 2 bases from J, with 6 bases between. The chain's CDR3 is CASSYVRNQPQHF. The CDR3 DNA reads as TGTGCCAGCAGTTACGTTCGCAATCAGCCCCAGCATTTT.

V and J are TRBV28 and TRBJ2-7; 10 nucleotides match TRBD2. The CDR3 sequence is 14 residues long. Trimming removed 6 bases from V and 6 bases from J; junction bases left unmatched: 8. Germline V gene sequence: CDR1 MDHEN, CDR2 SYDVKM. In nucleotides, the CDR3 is TGTGCCAGCAGCGATGGACTAGCGGTCGCCGAGCAGTACTTC. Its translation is CASSDGLAVAEQYF.

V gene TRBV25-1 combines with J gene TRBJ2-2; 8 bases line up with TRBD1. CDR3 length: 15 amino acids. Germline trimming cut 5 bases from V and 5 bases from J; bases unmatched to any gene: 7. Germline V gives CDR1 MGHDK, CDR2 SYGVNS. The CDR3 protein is CASSTTGGWTGELFF. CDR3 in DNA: TGTGCCAGCAGTACAACAGGGGGTTGGACCGGGGAGCTGTTTTTT.

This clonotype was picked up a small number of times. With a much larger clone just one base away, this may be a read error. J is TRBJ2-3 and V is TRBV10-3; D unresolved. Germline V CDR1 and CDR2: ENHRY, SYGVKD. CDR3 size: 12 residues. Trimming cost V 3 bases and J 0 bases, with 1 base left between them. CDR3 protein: CAISESTDTQYF. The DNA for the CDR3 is TGTGCCATCAGTGAAAGCACAGATACGCAGTATTTT.

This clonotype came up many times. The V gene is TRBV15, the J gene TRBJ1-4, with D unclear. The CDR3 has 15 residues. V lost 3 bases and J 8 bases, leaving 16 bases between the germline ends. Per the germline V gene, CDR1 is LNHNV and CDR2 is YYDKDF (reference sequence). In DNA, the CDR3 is TGTGCCACCAGCAGGGTAACTCAGGATACCGAAAAACTGTTTTTT. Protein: CATSRVTQDTEKLFF.

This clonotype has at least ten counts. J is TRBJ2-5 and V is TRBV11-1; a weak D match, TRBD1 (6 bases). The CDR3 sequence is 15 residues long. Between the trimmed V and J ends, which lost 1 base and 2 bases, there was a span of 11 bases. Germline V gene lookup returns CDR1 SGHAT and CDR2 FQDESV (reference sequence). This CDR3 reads CASSLVGGQQETQYF. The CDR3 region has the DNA TGTGCCAGCAGCTTAGTAGGCGGACAGCAAGAGACCCAGTACTTC. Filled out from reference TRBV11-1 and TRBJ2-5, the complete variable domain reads EAEVAQSPRYKITEKSQAVAFWCDPISGHATLYWYRQILGQGPELLVQFQDESVVDDSQLPKDRFSAERLKGVDSTLKIQPAELGDSAMYLCASSLVGGQQETQYFGPGTRLLVL.

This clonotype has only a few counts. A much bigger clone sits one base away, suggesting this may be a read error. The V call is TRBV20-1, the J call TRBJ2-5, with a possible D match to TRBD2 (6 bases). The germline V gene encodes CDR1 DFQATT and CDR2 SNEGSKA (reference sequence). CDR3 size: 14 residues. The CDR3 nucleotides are TGCGGTGCTAGCGCAGGGACGGGCGAGGAGACCCAGTACTTC. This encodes CGASAGTGEETQYF.

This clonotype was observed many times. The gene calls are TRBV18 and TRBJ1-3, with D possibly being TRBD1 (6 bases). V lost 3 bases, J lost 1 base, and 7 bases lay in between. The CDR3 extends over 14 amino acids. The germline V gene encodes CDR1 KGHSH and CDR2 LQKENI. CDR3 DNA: TGTGCCAGCTCACCGGGGGCGTCTGGAAACACCATATATTTT. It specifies CASSPGASGNTIYF.

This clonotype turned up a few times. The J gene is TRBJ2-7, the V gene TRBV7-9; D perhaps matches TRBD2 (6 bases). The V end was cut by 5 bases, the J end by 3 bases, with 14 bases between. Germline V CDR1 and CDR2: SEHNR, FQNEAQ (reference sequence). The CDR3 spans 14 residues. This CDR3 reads CASSPMAGLYEQYF. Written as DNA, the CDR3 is TGTGCCAGCAGCCCCATGGCGGGACTCTACGAGCAGTACTTC.

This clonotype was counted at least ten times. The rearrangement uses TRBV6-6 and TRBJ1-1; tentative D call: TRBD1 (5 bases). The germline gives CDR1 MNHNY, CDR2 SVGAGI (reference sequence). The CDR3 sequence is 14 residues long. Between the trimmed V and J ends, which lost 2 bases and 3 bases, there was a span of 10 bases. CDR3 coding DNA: TGTGCCAGCAGTTACAGGGGAATCGACACTGAAGCTTTCTTT. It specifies CASSYRGIDTEAFF.

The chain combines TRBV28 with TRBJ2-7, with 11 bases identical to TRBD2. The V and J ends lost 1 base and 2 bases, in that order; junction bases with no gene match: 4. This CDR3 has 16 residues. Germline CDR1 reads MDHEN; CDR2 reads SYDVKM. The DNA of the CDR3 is TGTGCCAGCAGTTTATTTGGTAGCGGGGGGGCCTACGAGCAGTACTTC. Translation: CASSLFGSGGAYEQYF. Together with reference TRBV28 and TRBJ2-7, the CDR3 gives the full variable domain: DVKVTQSSRYLVKRTGEKVFLECVQDMDHENMFWYRQDPGLGLRLIYFSYDVKMKEKGDIPEGYSVSREKKERFSLILESASTNQTSMYLCASSLFGSGGAYEQYFGPGTRLTVT.

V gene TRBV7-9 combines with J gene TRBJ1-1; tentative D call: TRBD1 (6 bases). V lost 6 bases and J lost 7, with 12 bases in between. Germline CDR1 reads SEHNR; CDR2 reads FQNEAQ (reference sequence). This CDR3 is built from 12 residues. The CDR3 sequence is CASSYQQGEAFF. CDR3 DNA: TGTGCCAGCAGTTACCAACAGGGTGAAGCTTTCTTT.

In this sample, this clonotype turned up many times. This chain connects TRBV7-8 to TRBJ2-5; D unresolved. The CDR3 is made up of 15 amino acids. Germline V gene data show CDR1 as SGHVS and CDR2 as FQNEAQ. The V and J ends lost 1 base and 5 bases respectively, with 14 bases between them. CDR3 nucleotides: TGTGCCAGCAGCTTAGTCGGATACACCAAGGAGACCCAGTACTTC. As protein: CASSLVGYTKETQYF.

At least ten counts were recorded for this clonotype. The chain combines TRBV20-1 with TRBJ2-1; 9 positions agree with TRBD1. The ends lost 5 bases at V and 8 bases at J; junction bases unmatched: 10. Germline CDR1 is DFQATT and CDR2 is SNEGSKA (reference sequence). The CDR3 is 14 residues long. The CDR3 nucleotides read TGCAGTGCTCCTAAGCCGGGACAGGGCTATGAGCAGTTCTTC. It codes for CSAPKPGQGYEQFF.

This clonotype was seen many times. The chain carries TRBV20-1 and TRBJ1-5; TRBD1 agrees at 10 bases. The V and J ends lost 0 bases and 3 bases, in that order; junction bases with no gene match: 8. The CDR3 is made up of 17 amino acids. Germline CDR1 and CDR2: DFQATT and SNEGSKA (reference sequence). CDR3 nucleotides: TGCAGTGCTAGAGATCGGGGGACAGGGGTTTACAATCAGCCCCAGCATTTT. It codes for CSARDRGTGVYNQPQHF.

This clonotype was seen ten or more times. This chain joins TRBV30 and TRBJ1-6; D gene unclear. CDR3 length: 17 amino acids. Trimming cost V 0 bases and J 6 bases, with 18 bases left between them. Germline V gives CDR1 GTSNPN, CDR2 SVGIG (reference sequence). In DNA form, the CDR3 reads TGTGCCTGGAGTGTAAGGTCCCCGGGCGGCGGTAATTCACCCCTCCACTTT. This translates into CAWSVRSPGGGNSPLHF.

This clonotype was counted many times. As DNA, the CDR3 is TGTGCCACCAGTGAAGGGGCACAACTTGGCAATCAGCCCCAGCATTTT. Amino acids: CATSEGAQLGNQPQHF. V gene TRBV24-1 combines with J gene TRBJ1-5, with D perhaps matching TRBD1 (5 bases). V shed 4 bases and J shed 2 bases, with 14 bases lying between them. The length of the CDR3 is 16 residues. In germline, CDR1 is KGHDR, CDR2 SFDVKD.

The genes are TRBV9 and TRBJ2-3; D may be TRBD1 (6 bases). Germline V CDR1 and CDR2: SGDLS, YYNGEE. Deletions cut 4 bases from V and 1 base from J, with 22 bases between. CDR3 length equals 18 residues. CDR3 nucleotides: TGTGCCAGCAGCCCAACTCACAGGGTTTCCCGCCGCACAGATACGCAGTATTTT. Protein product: CASSPTHRVSRRTDTQYF.

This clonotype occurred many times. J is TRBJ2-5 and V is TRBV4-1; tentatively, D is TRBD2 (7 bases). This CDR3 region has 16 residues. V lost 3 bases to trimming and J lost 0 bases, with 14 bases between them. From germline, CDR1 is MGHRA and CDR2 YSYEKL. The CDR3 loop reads CASSQRGGMYQETQYF. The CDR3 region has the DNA TGCGCCAGCAGCCAGAGGGGGGGGATGTACCAAGAGACCCAGTACTTC.

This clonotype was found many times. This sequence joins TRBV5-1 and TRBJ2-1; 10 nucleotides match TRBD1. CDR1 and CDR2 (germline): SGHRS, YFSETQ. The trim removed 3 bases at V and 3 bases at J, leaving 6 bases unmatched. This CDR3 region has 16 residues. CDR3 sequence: CASSSYRDRGYNEQFF. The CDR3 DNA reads TGCGCCAGCAGCTCATACCGGGACAGGGGCTACAATGAGCAGTTCTTC.

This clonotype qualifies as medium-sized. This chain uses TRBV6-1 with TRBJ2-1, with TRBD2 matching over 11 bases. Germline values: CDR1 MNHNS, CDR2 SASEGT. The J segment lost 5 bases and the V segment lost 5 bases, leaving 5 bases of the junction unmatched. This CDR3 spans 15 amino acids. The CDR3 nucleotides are TGTGCCAGCAGTTTCCAACTAGCGGGGGACAATGAGCAGTTCTTC. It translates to CASSFQLAGDNEQFF.

CDR3 region: CASADRVEGYTF. The CDR3 nucleotides are TGTGCCAGCGCAGACAGGGTAGAGGGCTACACCTTC. This rearrangement joins TRBV9 to TRBJ1-2; 7 nucleotides line up with TRBD1. Trimming cost V 7 bases and J 8 bases; bases outside gene matches: 8. This CDR3 has 12 residues. Germline V gives CDR1 SGDLS, CDR2 YYNGEE. Based on the CDR3 plus reference TRBV9 and TRBJ1-2, the full variable domain is DSGVTQTPKHLITATGQRVTLRCSPRSGDLSVYWYQQSLDQGLQFLIQYYNGEERAKGNILERFSAQQFPDLHSELNLSSLELGDSALYFCASADRVEGYTFGSGTRLTVV.

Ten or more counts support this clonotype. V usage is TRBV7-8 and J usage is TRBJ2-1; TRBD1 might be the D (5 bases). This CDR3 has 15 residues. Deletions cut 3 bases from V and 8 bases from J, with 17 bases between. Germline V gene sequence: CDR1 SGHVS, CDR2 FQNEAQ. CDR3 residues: CASSFREGAFDEQFF. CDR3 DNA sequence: TGTGCCAGCAGCTTCAGGGAAGGCGCATTCGATGAGCAGTTCTTC.

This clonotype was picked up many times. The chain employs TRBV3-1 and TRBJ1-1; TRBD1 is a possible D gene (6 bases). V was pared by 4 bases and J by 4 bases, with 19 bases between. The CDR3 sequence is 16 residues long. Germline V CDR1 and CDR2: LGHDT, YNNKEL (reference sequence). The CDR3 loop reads CASSLIQGRGSTEAFF. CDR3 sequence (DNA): TGTGCCAGCAGCCTAATACAGGGACGGGGGAGCACTGAAGCTTTCTTT.

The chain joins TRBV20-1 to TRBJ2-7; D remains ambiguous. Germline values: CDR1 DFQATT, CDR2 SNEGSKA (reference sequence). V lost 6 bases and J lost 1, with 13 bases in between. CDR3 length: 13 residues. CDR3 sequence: CSAKIGLSYEQYF. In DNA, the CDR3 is TGCAGTGCAAAAATAGGGCTATCCTACGAGCAGTACTTC.